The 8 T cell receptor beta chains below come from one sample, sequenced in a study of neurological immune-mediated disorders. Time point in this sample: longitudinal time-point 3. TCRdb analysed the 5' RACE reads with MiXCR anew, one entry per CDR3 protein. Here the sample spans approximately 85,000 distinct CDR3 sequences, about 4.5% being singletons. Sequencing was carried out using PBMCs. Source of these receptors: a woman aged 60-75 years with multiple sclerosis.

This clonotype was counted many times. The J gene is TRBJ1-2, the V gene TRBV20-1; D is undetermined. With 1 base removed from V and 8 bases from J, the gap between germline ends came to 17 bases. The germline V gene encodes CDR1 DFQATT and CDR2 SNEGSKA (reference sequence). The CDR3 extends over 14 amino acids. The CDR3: CSARVGRVFLGYTF. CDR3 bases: TGCAGTGCTAGAGTTGGGCGGGTGTTTTTGGGCTACACCTTC.

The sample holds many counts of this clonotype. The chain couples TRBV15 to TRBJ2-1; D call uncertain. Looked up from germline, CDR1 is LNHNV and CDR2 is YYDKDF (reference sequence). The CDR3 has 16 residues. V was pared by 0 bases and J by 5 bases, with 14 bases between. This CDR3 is CATSRDKVLVDNEQFF. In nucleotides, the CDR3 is TGTGCCACCAGCAGAGATAAAGTCCTAGTCGACAATGAGCAGTTCTTC.

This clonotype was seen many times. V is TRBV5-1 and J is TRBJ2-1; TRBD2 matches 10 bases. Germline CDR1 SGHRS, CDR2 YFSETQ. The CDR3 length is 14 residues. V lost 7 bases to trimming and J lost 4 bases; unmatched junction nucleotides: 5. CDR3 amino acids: CASSSGGDYNEQFF. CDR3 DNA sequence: TGCGCCAGCTCAAGCGGGGGGGATTACAATGAGCAGTTCTTC.

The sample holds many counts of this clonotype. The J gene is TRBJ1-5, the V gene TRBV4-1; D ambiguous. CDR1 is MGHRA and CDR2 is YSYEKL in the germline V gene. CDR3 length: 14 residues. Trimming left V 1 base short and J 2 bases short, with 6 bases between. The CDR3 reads CASSQAVGNQPQHF. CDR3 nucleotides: TGCGCCAGCAGCCAAGCGGTCGGCAATCAGCCCCAGCATTTT.

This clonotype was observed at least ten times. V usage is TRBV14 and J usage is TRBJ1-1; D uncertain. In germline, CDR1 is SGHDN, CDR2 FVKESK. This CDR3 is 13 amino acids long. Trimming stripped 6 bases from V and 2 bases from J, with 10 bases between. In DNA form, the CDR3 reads TGTGCCAGCAGGCTTGCGATTAACACTGAAGCTTTCTTT. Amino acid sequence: CASRLAINTEAFF.

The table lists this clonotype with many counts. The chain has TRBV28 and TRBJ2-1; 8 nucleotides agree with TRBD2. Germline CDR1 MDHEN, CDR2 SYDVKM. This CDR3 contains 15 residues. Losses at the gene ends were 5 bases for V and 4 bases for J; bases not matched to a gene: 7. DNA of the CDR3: TGTGCCAGCAGTCCCGAGGTAGCGGGGTACAATGAGCAGTTCTTC. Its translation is CASSPEVAGYNEQFF. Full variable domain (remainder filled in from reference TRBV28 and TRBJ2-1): DVKVTQSSRYLVKRTGEKVFLECVQDMDHENMFWYRQDPGLGLRLIYFSYDVKMKEKGDIPEGYSVSREKKERFSLILESASTNQTSMYLCASSPEVAGYNEQFFGPGTRLTVL.

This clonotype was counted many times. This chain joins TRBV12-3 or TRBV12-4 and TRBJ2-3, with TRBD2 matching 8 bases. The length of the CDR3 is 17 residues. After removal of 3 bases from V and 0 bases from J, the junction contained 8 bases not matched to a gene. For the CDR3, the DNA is TGTGCCAGCAGTTTGAATGGACTAGCAGTTAGCACAGATACGCAGTATTTT. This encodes CASSLNGLAVSTDTQYF.

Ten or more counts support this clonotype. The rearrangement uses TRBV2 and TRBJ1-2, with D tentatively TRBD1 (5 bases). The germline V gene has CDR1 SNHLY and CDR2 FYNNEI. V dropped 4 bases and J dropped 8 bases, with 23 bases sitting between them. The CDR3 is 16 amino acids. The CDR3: CASSALQRQSLRGYTF. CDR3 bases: TGTGCCAGCAGTGCTCTCCAGCGACAGAGCCTTCGAGGCTACACCTTC.